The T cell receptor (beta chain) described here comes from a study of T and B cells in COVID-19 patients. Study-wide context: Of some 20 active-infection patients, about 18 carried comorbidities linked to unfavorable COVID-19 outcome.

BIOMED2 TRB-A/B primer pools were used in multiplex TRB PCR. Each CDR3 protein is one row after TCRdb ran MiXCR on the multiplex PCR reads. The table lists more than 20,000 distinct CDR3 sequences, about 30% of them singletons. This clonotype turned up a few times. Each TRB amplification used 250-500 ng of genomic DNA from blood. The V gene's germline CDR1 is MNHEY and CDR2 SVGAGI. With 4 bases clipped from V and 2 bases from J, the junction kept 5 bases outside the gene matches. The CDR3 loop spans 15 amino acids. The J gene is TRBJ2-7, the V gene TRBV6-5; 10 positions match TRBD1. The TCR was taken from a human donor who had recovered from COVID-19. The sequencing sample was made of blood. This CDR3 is CASSSSGTGAYEQYF. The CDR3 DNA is TGTGCCAGCAGTTCCTCAGGGACAGGGGCCTACGAGCAGTACTTC.